This T cell receptor beta chain was captured by sequencing in a study of blood T cell repertoires in COVID-19. In the study's own analysis: Estimation of nucleated cell counts was performed using reference gene primer amplification. Sequencing used immunoSEQ multiplex PCR; TCRdb keeps in-frame clones, though not all of them. The D gene and trimming were derived from the DNA, and the V and J assignments and clone size from that table. The sample yields fewer than 85,000 clones, 70% to 75% seen once. Germline V gene lookup returns CDR1 MGHDK and CDR2 SYGVNS. The CDR3 totals 15 residues. After removal of 3 bases from V and 2 bases from J, the junction contained 6 bases not matched to a gene.

Sequenced sample: peripheral blood. This TCR was sampled from a man aged 55-75 years with acute or convalescent COVID-19. This chain connects TRBV25-1 to TRBJ2-5; 7 nucleotides align to TRBD1. CDR3 coding DNA: TGTGCCAGCAGTGATCCACAGGGGCTTCAAGAGACCCAGTACTTC. This sequence encodes CASSDPQGLQETQYF.